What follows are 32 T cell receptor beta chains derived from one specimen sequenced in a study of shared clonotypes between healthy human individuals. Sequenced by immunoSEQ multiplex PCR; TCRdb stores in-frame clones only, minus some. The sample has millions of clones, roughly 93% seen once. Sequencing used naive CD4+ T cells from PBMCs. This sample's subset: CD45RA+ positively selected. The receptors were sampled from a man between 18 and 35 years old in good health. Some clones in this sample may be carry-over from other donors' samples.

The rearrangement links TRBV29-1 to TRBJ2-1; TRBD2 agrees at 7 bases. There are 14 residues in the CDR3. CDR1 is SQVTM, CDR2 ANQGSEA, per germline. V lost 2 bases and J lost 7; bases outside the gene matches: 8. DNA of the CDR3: TGCAGCGTTGAACGGGCGGGAGCGTGGAATGAGCAGTTCTTC. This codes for CSVERAGAWNEQFF.

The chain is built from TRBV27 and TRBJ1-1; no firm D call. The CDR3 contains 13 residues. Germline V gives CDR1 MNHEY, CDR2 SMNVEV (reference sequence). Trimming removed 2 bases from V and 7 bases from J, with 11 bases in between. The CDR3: CASSLRAGGEAFF. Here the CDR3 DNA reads TGTGCCAGCAGTTTAAGGGCAGGCGGTGAAGCTTTCTTT.

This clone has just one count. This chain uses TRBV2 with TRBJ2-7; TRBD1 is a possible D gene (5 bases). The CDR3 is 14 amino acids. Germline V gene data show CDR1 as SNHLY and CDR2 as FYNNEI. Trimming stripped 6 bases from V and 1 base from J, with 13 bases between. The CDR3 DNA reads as TGTGCCAGCAGGGTGGAAGACAGATCCTACGAGCAGTACTTC. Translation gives CASRVEDRSYEQYF.

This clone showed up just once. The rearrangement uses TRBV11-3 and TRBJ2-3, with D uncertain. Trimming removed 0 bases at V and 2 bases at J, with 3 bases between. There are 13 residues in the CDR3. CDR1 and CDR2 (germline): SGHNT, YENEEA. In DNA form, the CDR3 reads TGTGCCAGCAGCTTAGATCACACAGATACGCAGTATTTT. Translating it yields CASSLDHTDTQYF.

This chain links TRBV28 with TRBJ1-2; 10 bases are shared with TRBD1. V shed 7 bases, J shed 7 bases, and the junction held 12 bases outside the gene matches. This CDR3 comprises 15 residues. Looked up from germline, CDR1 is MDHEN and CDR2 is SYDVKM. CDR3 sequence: CASKTLTGGRVGYTF. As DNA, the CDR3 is TGTGCCAGCAAGACGCTGACAGGGGGCAGGGTTGGCTACACCTTC.

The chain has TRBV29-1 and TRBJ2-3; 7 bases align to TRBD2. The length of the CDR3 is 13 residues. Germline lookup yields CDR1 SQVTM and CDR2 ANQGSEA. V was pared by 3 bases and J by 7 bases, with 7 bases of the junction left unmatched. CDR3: CSVDRDYTNTQYF. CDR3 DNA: TGCAGCGTTGACAGGGACTACACGAATACGCAGTATTTT.

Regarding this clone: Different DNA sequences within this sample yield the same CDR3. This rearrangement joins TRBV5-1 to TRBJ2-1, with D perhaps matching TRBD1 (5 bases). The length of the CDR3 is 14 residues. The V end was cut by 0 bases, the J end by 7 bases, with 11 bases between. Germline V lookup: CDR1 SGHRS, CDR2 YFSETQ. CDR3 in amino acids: CASSLASGQNEQFF. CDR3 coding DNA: TGCGCCAGCAGCTTGGCCTCAGGGCAAAATGAGCAGTTCTTC.

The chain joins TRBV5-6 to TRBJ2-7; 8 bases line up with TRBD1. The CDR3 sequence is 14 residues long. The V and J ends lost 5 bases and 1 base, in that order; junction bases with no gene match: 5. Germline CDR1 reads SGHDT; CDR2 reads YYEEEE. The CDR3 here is CASSPGQGSYEQYF. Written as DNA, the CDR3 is TGTGCCAGCAGTCCTGGACAGGGTTCCTACGAGCAGTACTTC.

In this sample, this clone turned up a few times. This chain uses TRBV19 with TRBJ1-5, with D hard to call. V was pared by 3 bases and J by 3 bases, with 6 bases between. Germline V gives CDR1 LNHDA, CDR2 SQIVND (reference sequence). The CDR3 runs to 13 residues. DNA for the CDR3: TGTGCCAGTAGTATGAACCCCAATCAGCCCCAGCATTTT. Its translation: CASSMNPNQPQHF. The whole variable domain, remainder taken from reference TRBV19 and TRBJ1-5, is DGGITQSPKYLFRKEGQNVTLSCEQNLNHDAMYWYRQDPGQGLRLIYYSQIVNDFQKGDIAEGYSVSREKKESFPLTVTSAQKNPTAFYLCASSMNPNQPQHFGDGTRLSIL.

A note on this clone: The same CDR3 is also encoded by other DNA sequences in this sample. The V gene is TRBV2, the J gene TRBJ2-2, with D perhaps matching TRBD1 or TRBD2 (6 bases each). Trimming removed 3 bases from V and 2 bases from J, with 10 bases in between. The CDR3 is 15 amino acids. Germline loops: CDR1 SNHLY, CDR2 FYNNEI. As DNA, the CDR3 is TGTGCCAGCAGTGAGTCCGGGGGCAACACCGGGGAGCTGTTTTTT. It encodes CASSESGGNTGELFF.

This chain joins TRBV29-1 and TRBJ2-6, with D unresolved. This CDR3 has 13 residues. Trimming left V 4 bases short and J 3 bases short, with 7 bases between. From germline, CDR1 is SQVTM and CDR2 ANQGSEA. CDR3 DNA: TGCAGCGTTGGTTGGGGTGGGGCCAACGTCCTGACTTTC. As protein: CSVGWGGANVLTF.

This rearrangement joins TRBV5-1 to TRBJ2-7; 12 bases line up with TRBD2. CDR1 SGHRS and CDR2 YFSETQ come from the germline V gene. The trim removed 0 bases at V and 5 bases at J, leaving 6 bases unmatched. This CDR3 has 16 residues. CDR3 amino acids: CASSLGPSGRVNEQYF. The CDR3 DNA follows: TGCGCCAGCAGCTTGGGCCCTAGCGGGAGGGTGAACGAGCAGTACTTC.

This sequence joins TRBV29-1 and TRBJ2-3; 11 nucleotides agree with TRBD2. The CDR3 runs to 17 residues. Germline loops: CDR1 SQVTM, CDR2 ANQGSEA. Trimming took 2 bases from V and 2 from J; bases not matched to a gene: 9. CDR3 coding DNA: TGCAGCGTTGAAAAACTAGCGGGAGAAAAGATCACAGATACGCAGTATTTT. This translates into CSVEKLAGEKITDTQYF.

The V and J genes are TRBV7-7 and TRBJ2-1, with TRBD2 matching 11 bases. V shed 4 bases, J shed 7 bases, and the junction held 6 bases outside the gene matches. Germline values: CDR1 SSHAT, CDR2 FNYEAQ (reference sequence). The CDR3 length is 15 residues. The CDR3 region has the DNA TGTGCCAGCAGCTCACTAGCGGGAGCTCAGAATGAGCAGTTCTTC. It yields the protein CASSSLAGAQNEQFF.

In DNA, the CDR3 is TGTGCCAGCAGTGCCGGTCGACAGCCCATCTACGAGCAGTACTTC. Translation gives CASSAGRQPIYEQYF. The chain has TRBV6-1 and TRBJ2-7; TRBD1 is a possible D gene (5 bases). The V end was cut by 4 bases, the J end by 3 bases, with 16 bases between. The CDR3 has 15 amino acids. Germline V gives CDR1 MNHNS, CDR2 SASEGT.

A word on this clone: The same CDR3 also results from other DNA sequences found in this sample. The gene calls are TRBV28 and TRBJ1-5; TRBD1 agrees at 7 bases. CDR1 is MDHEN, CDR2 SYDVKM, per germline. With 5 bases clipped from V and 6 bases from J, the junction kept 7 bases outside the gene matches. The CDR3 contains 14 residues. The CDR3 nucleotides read TGTGCCAGCAGTCCCGACAGGGTCGGTCAGCCCCAGCATTTT. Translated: CASSPDRVGQPQHF.

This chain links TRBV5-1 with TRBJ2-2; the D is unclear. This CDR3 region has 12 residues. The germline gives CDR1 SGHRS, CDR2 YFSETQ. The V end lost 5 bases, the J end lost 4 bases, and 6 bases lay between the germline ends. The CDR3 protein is CASRKGTGELFF. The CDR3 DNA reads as TGCGCCAGCAGGAAGGGCACCGGGGAGCTGTTTTTT.

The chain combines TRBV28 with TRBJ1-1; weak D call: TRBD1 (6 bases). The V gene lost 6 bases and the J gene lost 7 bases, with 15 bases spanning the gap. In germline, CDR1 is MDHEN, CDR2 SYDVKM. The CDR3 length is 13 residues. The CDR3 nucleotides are TGTGCCAGCAGCCCCGACAGGCCCTTTGAAGCTTTCTTT. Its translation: CASSPDRPFEAFF.

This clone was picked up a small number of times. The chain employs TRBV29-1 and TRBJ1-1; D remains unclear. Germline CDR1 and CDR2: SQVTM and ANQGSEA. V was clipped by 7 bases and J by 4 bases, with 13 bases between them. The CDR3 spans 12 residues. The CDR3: CSACTNPTEAFF. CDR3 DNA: TGCAGCGCCTGCACAAATCCCACTGAAGCTTTCTTT.

CDR3 coding DNA: TGTGCCTGGAGTCGAAGGAACAATTCACCCCTCCACTTT. Translating it yields CAWSRRNNSPLHF. The rearrangement uses TRBV30 and TRBJ1-6; D not certain. Per germline, CDR1 GTSNPN and CDR2 SVGIG (reference sequence). There are 13 residues in the CDR3. V dropped 2 bases and J dropped 7 bases, with 9 bases sitting between them.

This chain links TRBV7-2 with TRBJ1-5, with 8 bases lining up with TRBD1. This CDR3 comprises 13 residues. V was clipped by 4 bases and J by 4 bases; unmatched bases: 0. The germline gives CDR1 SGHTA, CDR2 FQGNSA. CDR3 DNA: TGTGCCAGCAGCTACAGGGGGAATCAGCCCCAGCATTTT. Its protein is CASSYRGNQPQHF.

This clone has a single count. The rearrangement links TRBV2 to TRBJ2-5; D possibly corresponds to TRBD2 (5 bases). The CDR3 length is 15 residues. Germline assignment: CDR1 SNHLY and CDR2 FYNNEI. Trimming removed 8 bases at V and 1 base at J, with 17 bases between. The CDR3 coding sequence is TGTGCCAGCGCTCAACTGACCGGGGTCCAAGAGACCCAGTACTTC. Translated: CASAQLTGVQETQYF. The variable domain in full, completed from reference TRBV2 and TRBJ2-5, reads EPEVTQTPSHQVTQMGQEVILRCVPISNHLYFYWYRQILGQKVEFLVSFYNNEISEKSEIFDDQFSVERPDGSNFTLKIRSTKLEDSAMYFCASAQLTGVQETQYFGPGTRLLVL.

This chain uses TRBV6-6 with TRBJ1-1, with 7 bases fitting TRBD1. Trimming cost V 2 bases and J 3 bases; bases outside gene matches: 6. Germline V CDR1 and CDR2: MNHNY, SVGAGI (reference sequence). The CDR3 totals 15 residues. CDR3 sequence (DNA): TGTGCCAGCAGTTACACAGGGGAATATGACACTGAAGCTTTCTTT. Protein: CASSYTGEYDTEAFF.

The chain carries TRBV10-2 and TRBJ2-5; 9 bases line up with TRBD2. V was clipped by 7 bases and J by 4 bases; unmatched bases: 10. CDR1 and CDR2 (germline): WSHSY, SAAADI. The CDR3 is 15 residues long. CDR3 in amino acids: CASIPRREGRETQYF. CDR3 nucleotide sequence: TGCGCCAGCATCCCCCGGCGGGAGGGCCGAGAGACCCAGTACTTC.

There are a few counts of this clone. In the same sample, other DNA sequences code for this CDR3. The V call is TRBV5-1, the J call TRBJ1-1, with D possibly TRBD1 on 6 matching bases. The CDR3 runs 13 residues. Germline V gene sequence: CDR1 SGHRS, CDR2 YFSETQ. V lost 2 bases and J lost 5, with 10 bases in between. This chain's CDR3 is CASSFLGGTEAFF. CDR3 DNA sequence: TGCGCCAGCAGCTTCCTAGGGGGGACTGAAGCTTTCTTT.

The CDR3 DNA follows: TGCGCCAGCAGCCCTTTTTATCTACCCAGGGTCAGCAATCAGCCCCAGCATTTT. This gives the protein CASSPFYLPRVSNQPQHF. V and J are TRBV4-1 and TRBJ1-5; a weak D match, TRBD1 (5 bases). V lost 4 bases to trimming and J lost 1 base, with 20 bases between them. This CDR3 has 18 amino acids. Germline CDR1 reads MGHRA; CDR2 reads YSYEKL.

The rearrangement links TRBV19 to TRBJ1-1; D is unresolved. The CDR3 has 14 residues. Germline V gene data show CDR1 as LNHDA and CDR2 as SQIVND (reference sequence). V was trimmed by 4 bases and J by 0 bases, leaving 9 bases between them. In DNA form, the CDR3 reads TGTGCCAGTAGTAAACAGCTCCTGAACACTGAAGCTTTCTTT. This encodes CASSKQLLNTEAFF.

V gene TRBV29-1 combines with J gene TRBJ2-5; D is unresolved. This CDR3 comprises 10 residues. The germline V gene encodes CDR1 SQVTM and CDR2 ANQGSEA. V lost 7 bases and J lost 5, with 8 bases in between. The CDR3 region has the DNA TGCAGCGCACTTGGGGAGACCCAGTACTTC. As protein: CSALGETQYF.

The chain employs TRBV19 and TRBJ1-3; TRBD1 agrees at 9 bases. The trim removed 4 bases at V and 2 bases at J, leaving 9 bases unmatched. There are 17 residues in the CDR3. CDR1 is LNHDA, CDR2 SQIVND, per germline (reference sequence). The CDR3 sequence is CASSSYRGTGTGNTIYF. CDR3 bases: TGTGCCAGTAGTAGCTATCGTGGGACAGGGACTGGAAACACCATATATTTT. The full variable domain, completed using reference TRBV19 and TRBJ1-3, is DGGITQSPKYLFRKEGQNVTLSCEQNLNHDAMYWYRQDPGQGLRLIYYSQIVNDFQKGDIAEGYSVSREKKESFPLTVTSAQKNPTAFYLCASSSYRGTGTGNTIYFGEGSWLTVV.

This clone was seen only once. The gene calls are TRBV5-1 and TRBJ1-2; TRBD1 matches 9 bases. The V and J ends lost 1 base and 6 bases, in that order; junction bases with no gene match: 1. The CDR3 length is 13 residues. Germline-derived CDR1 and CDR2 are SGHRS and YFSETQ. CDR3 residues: CASSLTGGNGYTF. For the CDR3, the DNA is TGCGCCAGCAGCTTGACAGGGGGCAATGGCTACACCTTC.

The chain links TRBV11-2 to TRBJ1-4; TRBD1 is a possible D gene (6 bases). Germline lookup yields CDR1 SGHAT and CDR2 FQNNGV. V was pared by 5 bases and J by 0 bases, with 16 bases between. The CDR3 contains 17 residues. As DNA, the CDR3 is TGTGCCAGCAGCCCCAGGGACACCGTATCAACTAATGAAAAACTGTTTTTT. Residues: CASSPRDTVSTNEKLFF.

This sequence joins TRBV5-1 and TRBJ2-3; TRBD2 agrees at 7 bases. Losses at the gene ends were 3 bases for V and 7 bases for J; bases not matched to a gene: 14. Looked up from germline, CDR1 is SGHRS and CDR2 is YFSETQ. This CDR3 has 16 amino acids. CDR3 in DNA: TGCGCCAGCAGCTCACAATTAGCGGGTAGGGGAAATACGCAGTATTTT. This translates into CASSSQLAGRGNTQYF.